The 23 T cell receptor beta chains reported below all come from one sample, sequenced in a study of human T cells and chemical hapten exposure. The time point: patch test 2, 6 weeks after DPC sensitization. Regarding treatment: therapeutic diphenylcyclopropenone sensitization with weekly scalp DPC. A single record per CDR3 protein comes from TCRdb applying MiXCR to the RACE reads. The table lists about 140,000 distinct CDR3 sequences, about 12% of them singletons. Sample: whole blood, taken in connection with sensitization to the hapten diphenylcyclopropenone (DPC). The receptors shown here come from a woman aged 45-65 years with alopecia areata. Some clones in this sample may be carry-over from other donors' samples.

The table lists this clonotype with many counts. This sequence joins TRBV6-6 and TRBJ2-5, with 10 bases identical to TRBD2. J lost 2 bases, V lost 5 bases, and 8 bases had no gene match. The germline gives CDR1 MNHNY, CDR2 SVGAGI (reference sequence). CDR3 length: 16 amino acids. The chain's CDR3 is CASSGGSGGQQETQYF. CDR3 nucleotide sequence: TGTGCCAGCAGTGGAGGTAGCGGGGGGCAGCAAGAGACCCAGTACTTC.

A few counts support this clonotype. V is TRBV24-1 and J is TRBJ2-7; 7 bases are shared with TRBD2. CDR3 size: 16 residues. Germline V gene lookup returns CDR1 KGHDR and CDR2 SFDVKD. V trimming: 4 bases; J trimming: 3 bases; junction bases outside the gene matches: 11. The CDR3 DNA reads TGTGCCACCAGTGACAGCGGACGGGGGGTTGACTACGAGCAGTACTTC. Its translation: CATSDSGRGVDYEQYF.

This clonotype has a handful of counts. The chain uses TRBV20-1 and TRBJ2-7, with D possibly being TRBD1 (6 bases). Trimming cost V 2 bases and J 2 bases, with 13 bases left between them. The length of the CDR3 is 14 residues. Per the germline V gene, CDR1 is DFQATT and CDR2 is SNEGSKA (reference sequence). CDR3 sequence reads: CSARRGAGAYEQYF. The CDR3 DNA sequence: TGCAGTGCTAGACGTGGGGCAGGGGCCTACGAGCAGTACTTC.

The rearrangement links TRBV9 to TRBJ2-3; the D is unclear. Germline V lookup: CDR1 SGDLS, CDR2 YYNGEE. Trimming pared 0 bases from V and 2 bases from J, leaving 10 bases between. The CDR3 runs 15 residues. The CDR3 reads CASSVVGVTTDTQYF. In DNA form, the CDR3 reads TGTGCCAGCAGCGTAGTCGGAGTGACCACAGATACGCAGTATTTT. The full variable domain, its missing parts supplied by reference TRBV9 and TRBJ2-3, is DSGVTQTPKHLITATGQRVTLRCSPRSGDLSVYWYQQSLDQGLQFLIQYYNGEERAKGNILERFSAQQFPDLHSELNLSSLELGDSALYFCASSVVGVTTDTQYFGPGTRLTVL.

This clonotype was detected ten times or more. The junction departs from the called germline gene at one end, perhaps through a read error. The chain carries TRBV7-9 and TRBJ1-5; 10 bases map to TRBD1. The germline V gene encodes CDR1 SEHNR and CDR2 FQNEAQ (reference sequence). The CDR3 spans 15 residues. CDR3 coding DNA: TGTGCCAGCAGCACAGACAGGGGGCCAGGGCAGCCCCAGCAATTT. It is translated as CASSTDRGPGQPQQF.

Ten or more counts support this clonotype. V and J are TRBV12-3 or TRBV12-4 and TRBJ2-7; the match to TRBD2 covers 8 bases. Germline trimming cut 5 bases from V and 5 bases from J; bases unmatched to any gene: 11. CDR3 size: 15 residues. The CDR3 DNA reads TGTGCCAGCAGTCCCAGAGGGGGACTAGTCCACGAGCAGTACTTC. Translated, it gives CASSPRGGLVHEQYF.

The chain joins TRBV19 to TRBJ2-6; 9 bases are a match to TRBD1. Trimming at V came to 2 bases and at J to 2 bases, leaving 4 bases not matched to a gene. Germline assignment: CDR1 LNHDA and CDR2 SQIVND (reference sequence). The CDR3 has 17 residues. CDR3 loop: CASSILQGAPGANVLTF. In nucleotides, the CDR3 is TGTGCCAGTAGTATACTACAGGGGGCGCCTGGGGCCAACGTCCTGACTTTC.

The chain joins TRBV7-6 to TRBJ1-4; D gene uncertain. This CDR3 is 11 amino acids long. The V gene lost 7 bases and the J gene lost 9 bases, with 9 bases spanning the gap. CDR1 and CDR2 from the germline V gene are SGHVS and FNYEAQ. The CDR3 coding sequence is TGTGCCAGCAAGCGGGAGAAAAAACTGTTTTTT. Translated: CASKREKKLFF.

This clonotype has ten or more counts. The chain employs TRBV7-9 and TRBJ1-6; TRBD1 agrees at 9 bases. The CDR3 spans 14 residues. The V gene end was trimmed by 5 bases and the J gene end by 7 bases; junction bases not matched to a gene: 3. The germline V gene has CDR1 SEHNR and CDR2 FQNEAQ (reference sequence). Here the CDR3 reads CASSAGQGNSPLHF. CDR3 nucleotide sequence: TGTGCCAGCAGCGCCGGACAGGGGAATTCACCCCTCCACTTT. The entire variable domain, with the rest obtained from reference TRBV7-9 and TRBJ1-6, is as follows: DTGVSQNPRHKITKRGQNVTFRCDPISEHNRLYWYRQTLGQGPEFLTYFQNEAQLEKSRLLSDRFSAERPKGSFSTLEIQRTEQGDSAMYLCASSAGQGNSPLHFGNGTRLTVT.

The table lists this clonotype with a few counts. The genes are TRBV20-1 and TRBJ2-6; the D is unclear. There are 14 residues in the CDR3. The germline V gene encodes CDR1 DFQATT and CDR2 SNEGSKA (reference sequence). Trimming left V 1 base short and J 3 bases short, with 7 bases between. The CDR3 here is CSARAAYGANVLTF. The CDR3 DNA reads as TGCAGTGCTAGAGCCGCGTATGGGGCCAACGTCCTGACTTTC.

This clonotype was seen ten or more times. V is TRBV20-1 and J is TRBJ2-1; 10 positions agree with TRBD2. CDR1 DFQATT and CDR2 SNEGSKA come from the germline V gene (reference sequence). The CDR3 contains 15 residues. V shed 5 bases, J shed 0 bases, and the junction held 4 bases outside the gene matches. The CDR3 DNA is TGCAGTGCTCCTCTAGCGGGGGTCTCCTACAATGAGCAGTTCTTC. Protein product: CSAPLAGVSYNEQFF.

This clonotype was seen only a few times. The chain carries TRBV27 and TRBJ2-1; TRBD2 is a possible D gene (6 bases). The V end was cut by 8 bases, the J end by 4 bases, with 18 bases between. Germline V gives CDR1 MNHEY, CDR2 SMNVEV (reference sequence). The CDR3 has 15 amino acids. In DNA form, the CDR3 reads TGTGCCAGCGGACTAATCGGGAGTGATTACAATGAGCAGTTCTTC. Translating it yields CASGLIGSDYNEQFF.

This clonotype was observed many times. This chain links TRBV5-1 with TRBJ2-2; perhaps TRBD1 as D (6 bases). The V gene's germline CDR1 is SGHRS and CDR2 YFSETQ. Trimming left V 2 bases short and J 2 bases short, with 10 bases between. The CDR3 runs to 15 residues. CDR3 sequence (DNA): TGCGCCAGCAGCTTTGGGACACCTAACACCGGGGAGCTGTTTTTT. Translated: CASSFGTPNTGELFF.

This clonotype has ten or more counts. CDR3 amino acids: CSVPGTEGDTQYF. CDR3 nucleotides: TGCAGCGTCCCCGGGACGGAGGGGGATACGCAGTATTTT. The chain uses TRBV29-1 and TRBJ2-3; D is perhaps TRBD2 (6 bases). CDR1 SQVTM and CDR2 ANQGSEA come from the germline V gene. This CDR3 comprises 13 residues. Deletions cut 6 bases from V and 6 bases from J, with 16 bases between.

The genes are TRBV7-9 and TRBJ1-2; D is ambiguous. This CDR3 is built from 12 residues. CDR1 and CDR2 from the germline V gene are SEHNR and FQNEAQ (reference sequence). V lost 2 bases and J lost 3, with 4 bases in between. CDR3 sequence: CASSLKDYGYTF. The CDR3 coding sequence is TGTGCCAGCAGCTTAAAGGACTATGGCTACACCTTC.

This clonotype has at least ten counts. This chain joins TRBV9 and TRBJ2-3; D is ambiguous. The CDR3 is 16 residues long. From germline, CDR1 is SGDLS and CDR2 YYNGEE. V was trimmed by 6 bases and J by 1 base, leaving 18 bases between them. The CDR3 sequence: CASTPDPSGRTDTQYF. The DNA of the CDR3 is TGTGCCAGCACCCCCGACCCGTCCGGTCGCACAGATACGCAGTATTTT.

This clonotype was seen many times. The chain carries TRBV20-1 and TRBJ2-7; 7 bases are a match to TRBD2. The CDR3 length is 16 residues. V lost 2 bases and J lost 7; bases outside the gene matches: 17. Germline V gives CDR1 DFQATT, CDR2 SNEGSKA (reference sequence). The CDR3 nucleotides read TGCAGTGCTAGACTAATACCGGGAGCTCGAGCGGGAGAGCAGTACTTC. As protein: CSARLIPGARAGEQYF.

This clonotype was found a few times. This chain joins TRBV28 and TRBJ1-1; D gene uncertain. This CDR3 has 11 residues. Germline assignment: CDR1 MDHEN and CDR2 SYDVKM. V was clipped by 10 bases and J by 1 base, with 7 bases between them. The CDR3 nucleotides read TGTGCCACTGAGGGGAACACTGAAGCTTTCTTT. It codes for CATEGNTEAFF. The full variable domain, in which reference TRBV28 and TRBJ1-1 provide the parts outside the CDR3, is DVKVTQSSRYLVKRTGEKVFLECVQDMDHENMFWYRQDPGLGLRLIYFSYDVKMKEKGDIPEGYSVSREKKERFSLILESASTNQTSMYLCATEGNTEAFFGQGTRLTVV.

The genes are TRBV12-5 and TRBJ1-6; TRBD1 matches at 8 bases. The V gene's germline CDR1 is LGHNT and CDR2 FRNRAP. After removal of 4 bases from V and 8 bases from J, the junction contained 7 bases not matched to a gene. This CDR3 is 15 amino acids long. In DNA form, the CDR3 reads TGTGCTAGTGGTTCTTCAGGGGGCAGGGATTCACCCCTCCACTTT. Protein: CASGSSGGRDSPLHF.

In this sample, this clonotype turned up a few times. The chain carries TRBV6-5 and TRBJ2-2; weak D call: TRBD2 (5 bases). Germline CDR1 reads MNHEY; CDR2 reads SVGAGI. The CDR3 is made up of 17 amino acids. V shed 2 bases and J shed 6 bases, with 19 bases lying between them. Here the CDR3 reads CASSYSGSGIWAGELFF. CDR3 sequence (DNA): TGTGCCAGCAGTTACAGTGGCAGCGGCATATGGGCCGGGGAGCTGTTTTTT.

This chain's CDR3 is CASSPRTSGDYEQYF. DNA for the CDR3: TGTGCCAGCAGCCCCAGGACTAGCGGCGACTACGAGCAGTACTTC. The chain combines TRBV11-2 with TRBJ2-7; 10 nucleotides match TRBD2. CDR3 length equals 15 residues. Looked up from germline, CDR1 is SGHAT and CDR2 is FQNNGV. Losses at the gene ends were 5 bases for V and 3 bases for J; bases not matched to a gene: 7.

This clonotype was counted ten times or more. The V and J genes are TRBV5-4 and TRBJ2-7; TRBD2 agrees at 8 bases. V lost 3 bases and J lost 0; bases outside the gene matches: 8. The CDR3 consists of 16 residues. CDR1 is SGHNT, CDR2 YYREEE, per germline (reference sequence). The CDR3 reads CASSSPTSGVSYEQYF. CDR3 nucleotide sequence: TGTGCCAGCAGCTCTCCTACTAGCGGAGTCTCCTACGAGCAGTACTTC.

V usage is TRBV20-1 and J usage is TRBJ2-2; 8 bases are a match to TRBD2. This CDR3 has 17 residues. Per the germline V gene, CDR1 is DFQATT and CDR2 is SNEGSKA (reference sequence). J gave up 2 bases and V 0 bases, and 8 bases lay outside the gene matches. The CDR3 region is CSARDPGLAGNTGELFF. Written as DNA, the CDR3 is TGCAGTGCTAGAGATCCAGGGCTAGCGGGCAACACCGGGGAGCTGTTTTTT.